This TCR beta chain was observed in a study of blood T cell repertoires in COVID-19. Across the study: The United States, Italy and Spain supplied acute and convalescent COVID-19 samples. PBMCs, B-cell-depleted T cells, or T cells were the source of the cDNA or gDNA that made up the material.

This CDR3 contains 13 residues. Germline V gene sequence: CDR1 SGDLS, CDR2 YYNGEE. The V end lost 4 bases, the J end lost 4 bases, and 11 bases lay between the germline ends. In the authors' workflow: Using reference gene primer amplification, nucleated cell counts were estimated. Clones were sequenced by immunoSEQ multiplex PCR, and TCRdb holds only the in-frame ones, with some missing. V, J and clone size are those of that table, while D and trimming were read from the DNA. Of 40,000 to 50,000 clones in the sample, roughly nine tenths were seen once. The rearrangement uses TRBV9 and TRBJ1-1, with D uncertain. The specimen sequenced was peripheral blood. The origin of this receptor is a human donor in a cohort sampled during active COVID-19. The CDR3 nucleotides read TGTGCCAGCAGCCTCCCGGGGATCACTGAAGCTTTCTTT. Amino acids: CASSLPGITEAFF.